This passage covers 9 T cell receptor beta chains from one sample sequenced in a study of beta chain features in type 1 diabetes. The antigens of these receptors remain unknown. Every bit of the isolated RNA underwent reverse transcription, so sequencing read expressed TCRB transcripts. The method was immunoSEQ multiplex PCR; TCRdb's version includes in-frame clones alone and lacks a portion of them. Found here are about 240,000 clones, approximately 13% of them singletons; the top ten hold roughly 0.02%. Study-wide points: Within each of all four CD4+ subsets, Type 1 diabetes patients had TCRB CDR3s that were moderately but significantly shorter.

The material sequenced was naive CD4+ T cells from blood. Source of these receptors: a man aged 25 to 45 with type 1 diabetes.

The chain uses TRBV30 and TRBJ2-1, with 7 bases fitting TRBD1. The length of the CDR3 is 12 residues. Trimming at V came to 2 bases and at J to 8 bases, leaving 3 bases not matched to a gene. Germline assignment: CDR1 GTSNPN and CDR2 SVGIG (reference sequence). The chain's CDR3 is CAWSRDRDEQFF. The DNA of the CDR3 is TGTGCCTGGAGTCGCGACAGGGATGAGCAGTTCTTC.

The chain couples TRBV5-1 to TRBJ2-6; 10 nucleotides agree with TRBD1. V was pared by 0 bases and J by 4 bases, with 4 bases of the junction left unmatched. Germline-derived CDR1 and CDR2 are SGHRS and YFSETQ. CDR3 length: 17 residues. The CDR3 protein is CASSLGQGAAGANVLTF. The CDR3 DNA reads TGCGCCAGCAGCTTGGGACAGGGGGCGGCGGGGGCCAACGTCCTGACTTTC.

This clone was seen only a few times. The chain carries TRBV15 and TRBJ2-7; D gene ambiguous. The CDR3 is made up of 13 amino acids. Trimming took off 0 bases at V and 3 bases at J, with 6 bases between the two ends. Germline CDR1 and CDR2: LNHNV and YYDKDF (reference sequence). DNA for the CDR3: TGTGCCACCAGCAGAGATTCGGTCTACGAGCAGTACTTC. Amino acids: CATSRDSVYEQYF.

The DNA for the CDR3 is TGTGCCAGCTCACCACGGGGACAGGGCAATCAGCCCCAGCATTTT. Its translation: CASSPRGQGNQPQHF. J is TRBJ1-5 and V is TRBV18; TRBD1 agrees at 8 bases. This CDR3 region has 15 residues. Germline CDR1 and CDR2: KGHSH and LQKENI. V gave up 1 base and J gave up 2 bases; unmatched junction bases: 1. Full variable domain (missing parts from reference TRBV18 and TRBJ1-5): NAGVMQNPRHLVRRRGQEARLRCSPMKGHSHVYWYRQLPEEGLKFMVYLQKENIIDESGMPKERFSAEFPKEGPSILRIQQVVRGDSAAYFCASSPRGQGNQPQHFGDGTRLSIL.

This clone was detected only a few times. The rearrangement joins TRBV30 to TRBJ1-5; weak D call: TRBD1 (5 bases). There are 13 residues in the CDR3. V was shortened by 5 bases and J by 5 bases, with 13 bases between the two germline ends. The V gene's germline CDR1 is GTSNPN and CDR2 SVGIG (reference sequence). The CDR3 reads CAWRDSLDQPQHF. Written as DNA, the CDR3 is TGTGCCTGGCGAGACAGTCTAGATCAGCCCCAGCATTTT.

This clone was counted a few times. The chain carries TRBV10-3 and TRBJ1-2, with D tentatively TRBD1 (5 bases). This CDR3 has 13 amino acids. Per germline, CDR1 ENHRY and CDR2 SYGVKD. Trimming took 5 bases from V and 2 from J, leaving 9 bases between them. This CDR3 reads CAISPDRNYGYTF. The CDR3 nucleotides read TGTGCCATCAGTCCTGACAGAAACTATGGCTACACCTTC.

This sequence joins TRBV7-8 and TRBJ2-1; TRBD2 is a possible D gene (6 bases). Germline V CDR1 and CDR2: SGHVS, FQNEAQ. V lost 2 bases to trimming and J lost 0 bases, with 11 bases between them. The CDR3 extends over 16 amino acids. CDR3 nucleotides: TGTGCCAGCAGCTTATGGGGGAGGAGCTCCTACAATGAGCAGTTCTTC. Translated, it gives CASSLWGRSSYNEQFF.

V and J are TRBV21-1 and TRBJ2-7; the table's TRBD1 call for D was not verified on the DNA. TRBV21-1 is a pseudogene. The CDR3 covers 15 residues. CDR3 sequence (DNA): TGTGCCAGCAGCAAAGGAAGGGGGCGCGACGACGAGCAGTACTTC. Translating it yields CASSKGRGRDDEQYF.

This clone has only a few counts. This chain uses TRBV18 with TRBJ2-3; 8 bases fit TRBD1. The CDR3 is 14 residues long. Germline CDR1 and CDR2: KGHSH and LQKENI. The V gene end was trimmed by 7 bases and the J gene end by 2 bases; junction bases not matched to a gene: 5. CDR3 sequence: CASLGQDITDTQYF. The CDR3 nucleotides are TGTGCCAGCTTGGGACAGGACATCACAGATACGCAGTATTTT.